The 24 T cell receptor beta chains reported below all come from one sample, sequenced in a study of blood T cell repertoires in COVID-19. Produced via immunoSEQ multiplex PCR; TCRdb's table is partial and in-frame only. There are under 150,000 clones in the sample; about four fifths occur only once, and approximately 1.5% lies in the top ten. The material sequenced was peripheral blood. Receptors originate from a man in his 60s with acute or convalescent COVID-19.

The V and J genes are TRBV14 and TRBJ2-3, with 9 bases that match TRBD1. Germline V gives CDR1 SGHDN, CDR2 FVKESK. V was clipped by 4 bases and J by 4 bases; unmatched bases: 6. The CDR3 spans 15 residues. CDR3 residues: CASSLTGGRSDTQYF. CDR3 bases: TGTGCCAGCAGCCTAACAGGGGGCAGATCAGATACGCAGTATTTT. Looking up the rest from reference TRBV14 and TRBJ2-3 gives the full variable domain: EAGVTQFPSHSVIEKGQTVTLRCDPISGHDNLYWYRRVMGKEIKFLLHFVKESKQDESGMPNNRFLAERTGGTYSTLKVQPAELEDSGVYFCASSLTGGRSDTQYFGPGTRLTVL.

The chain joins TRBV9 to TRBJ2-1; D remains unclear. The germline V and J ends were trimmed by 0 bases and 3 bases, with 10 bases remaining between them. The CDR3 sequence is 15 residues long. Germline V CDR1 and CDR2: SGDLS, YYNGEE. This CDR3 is CASSVDGGYYNEQFF. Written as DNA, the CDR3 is TGTGCCAGCAGCGTAGATGGCGGATACTACAATGAGCAGTTCTTC.

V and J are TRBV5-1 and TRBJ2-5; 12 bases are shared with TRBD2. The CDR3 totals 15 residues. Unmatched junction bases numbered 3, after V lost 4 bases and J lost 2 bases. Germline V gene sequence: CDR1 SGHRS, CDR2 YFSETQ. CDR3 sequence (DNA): TGCGCCAGCAGCAAGGGACTAGCGGGTCAAGAGACCCAGTACTTC. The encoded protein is CASSKGLAGQETQYF.

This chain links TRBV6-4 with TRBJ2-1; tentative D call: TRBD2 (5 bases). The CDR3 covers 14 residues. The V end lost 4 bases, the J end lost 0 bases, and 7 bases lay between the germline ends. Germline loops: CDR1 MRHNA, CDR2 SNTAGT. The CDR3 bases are TGTGCCAGCAGTGTAGGGAGCTCCTACAATGAGCAGTTCTTC. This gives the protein CASSVGSSYNEQFF.

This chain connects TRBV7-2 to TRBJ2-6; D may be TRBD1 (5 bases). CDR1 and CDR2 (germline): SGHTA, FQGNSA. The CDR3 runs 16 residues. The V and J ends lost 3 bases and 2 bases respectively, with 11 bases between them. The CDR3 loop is CASSFLRAAGANVLTF. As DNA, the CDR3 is TGTGCCAGCAGCTTTCTCAGGGCAGCTGGGGCCAACGTCCTGACTTTC. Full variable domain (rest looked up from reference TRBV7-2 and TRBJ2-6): GAGVSQSPSNKVTEKGKDVELRCDPISGHTALYWYRQSLGQGLEFLIYFQGNSAPDKSGLPSDRFSAERTGGSVSTLTIQRTQQEDSAVYLCASSFLRAAGANVLTFGAGSRLTVL.

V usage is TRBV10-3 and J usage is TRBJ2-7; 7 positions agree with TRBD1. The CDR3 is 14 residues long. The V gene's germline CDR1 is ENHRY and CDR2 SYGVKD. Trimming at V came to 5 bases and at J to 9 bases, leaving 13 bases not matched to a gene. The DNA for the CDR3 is TGTGCCATCAGTCCCGGGACAGCCTCTACGGTGCAGTACTTC. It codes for CAISPGTASTVQYF.

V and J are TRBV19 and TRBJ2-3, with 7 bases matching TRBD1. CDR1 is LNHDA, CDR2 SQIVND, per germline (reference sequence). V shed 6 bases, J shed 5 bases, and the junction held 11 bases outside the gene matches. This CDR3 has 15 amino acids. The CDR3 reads CASSPSGTEVDTQYF. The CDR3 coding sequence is TGTGCCAGTAGCCCCTCCGGGACAGAAGTAGATACGCAGTATTTT.

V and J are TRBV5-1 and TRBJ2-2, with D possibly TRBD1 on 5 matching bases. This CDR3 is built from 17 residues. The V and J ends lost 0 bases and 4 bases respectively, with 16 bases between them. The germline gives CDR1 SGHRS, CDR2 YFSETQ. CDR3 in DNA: TGCGCCAGCAGCTTGGAGGTGATGGGGCATGGCACCGGGGAGCTGTTTTTT. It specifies CASSLEVMGHGTGELFF.

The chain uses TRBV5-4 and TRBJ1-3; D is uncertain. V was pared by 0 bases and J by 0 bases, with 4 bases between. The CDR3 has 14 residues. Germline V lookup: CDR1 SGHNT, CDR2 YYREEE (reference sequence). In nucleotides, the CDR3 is TGTGCCAGCAGCTTGGCGAGCTCTGGAAACACCATATATTTT. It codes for CASSLASSGNTIYF.

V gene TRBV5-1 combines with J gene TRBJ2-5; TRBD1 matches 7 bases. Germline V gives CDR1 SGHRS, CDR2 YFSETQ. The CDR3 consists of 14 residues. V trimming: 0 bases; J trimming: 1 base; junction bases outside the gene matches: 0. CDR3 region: CASSLGQGQETQYF. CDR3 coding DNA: TGCGCCAGCAGCTTGGGACAGGGCCAAGAGACCCAGTACTTC.

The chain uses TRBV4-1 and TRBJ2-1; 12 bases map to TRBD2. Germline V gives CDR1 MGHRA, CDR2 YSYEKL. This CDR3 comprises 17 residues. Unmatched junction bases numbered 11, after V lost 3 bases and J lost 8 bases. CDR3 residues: CASSHSSSGRAEYEQFF. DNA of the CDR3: TGCGCCAGCAGCCACTCATCTAGCGGGAGGGCCGAGTATGAGCAGTTCTTC.

The DNA for the CDR3 is TGTGCCAGCAGGCAATTCAGGACTAGCGGGCGAAAAGAGACCCAGTACTTC. Translating it yields CASRQFRTSGRKETQYF. This rearrangement joins TRBV3-1 (or the pseudogene TRBV3-2) to TRBJ2-5; the match to TRBD2 covers 11 bases. In germline, CDR1 is LGHDT, CDR2 YNNKEL (reference sequence). V lost 6 bases to trimming and J lost 3 bases; unmatched junction nucleotides: 12. CDR3 length: 17 amino acids.

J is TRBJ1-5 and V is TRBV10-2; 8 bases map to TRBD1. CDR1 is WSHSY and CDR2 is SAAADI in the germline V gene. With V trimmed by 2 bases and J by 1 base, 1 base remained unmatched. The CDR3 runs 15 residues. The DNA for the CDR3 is TGCGCCAGCAGTGAGGGGACAGGCAGCAATCAGCCCCAGCATTTT. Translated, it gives CASSEGTGSNQPQHF.

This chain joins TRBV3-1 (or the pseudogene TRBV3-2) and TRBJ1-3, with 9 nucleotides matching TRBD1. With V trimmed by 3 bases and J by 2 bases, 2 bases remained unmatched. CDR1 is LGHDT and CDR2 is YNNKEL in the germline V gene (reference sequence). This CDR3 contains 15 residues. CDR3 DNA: TGTGCCAGCAGCCAGGACAGGGGTACTGGAAACACCATATATTTT. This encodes CASSQDRGTGNTIYF.

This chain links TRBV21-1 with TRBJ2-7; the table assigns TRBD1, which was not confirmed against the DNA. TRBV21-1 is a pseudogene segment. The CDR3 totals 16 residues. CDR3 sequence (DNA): TGTGCCAGCAGCAATAGGTTGTCGACAGGGAGAGGGGAGCAGTACTTC. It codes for CASSNRLSTGRGEQYF.

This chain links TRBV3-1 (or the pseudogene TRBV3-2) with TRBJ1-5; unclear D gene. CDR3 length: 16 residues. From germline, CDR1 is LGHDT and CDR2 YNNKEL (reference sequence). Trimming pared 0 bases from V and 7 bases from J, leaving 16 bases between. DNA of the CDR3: TGTGCCAGCAGCCAAGAACCCGGGGAGGGTGGGCAGCCCCAGCATTTT. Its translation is CASSQEPGEGGQPQHF.

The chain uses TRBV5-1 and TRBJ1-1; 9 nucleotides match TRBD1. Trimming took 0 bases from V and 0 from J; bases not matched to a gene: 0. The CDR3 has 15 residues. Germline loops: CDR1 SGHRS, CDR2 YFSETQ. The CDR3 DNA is TGCGCCAGCAGCTTGGGACAGGGGGTGAACACTGAAGCTTTCTTT. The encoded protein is CASSLGQGVNTEAFF.

In DNA form, the CDR3 reads TGCGCCAGCAGCTTGTCGACAGGGGGCACCGGGGAGCTGTTTTTT. Protein sequence: CASSLSTGGTGELFF. V is TRBV5-1 and J is TRBJ2-2; 9 positions match TRBD1. The germline V gene has CDR1 SGHRS and CDR2 YFSETQ. V lost 1 base, J lost 4 bases, and 2 bases stayed unmatched. This CDR3 contains 15 residues.

CDR3 sequence: CASSFMRGSEKLFF. CDR3 nucleotide sequence: TGCGCCAGCAGCTTTATGAGAGGGAGTGAAAAACTGTTTTTT. The V call is TRBV5-1, the J call TRBJ1-4; unclear D gene. Germline lookup yields CDR1 SGHRS and CDR2 YFSETQ. V lost 2 bases to trimming and J lost 7 bases, with 12 bases between them. The CDR3 totals 14 residues. The entire variable domain, with the rest obtained from reference TRBV5-1 and TRBJ1-4, is as follows: KAGVTQTPRYLIKTRGQQVTLSCSPISGHRSVSWYQQTPGQGLQFLFEYFSETQRNKGNFPGRFSGRQFSNSRSEMNVSTLELGDSALYLCASSFMRGSEKLFFGSGTQLSVL.

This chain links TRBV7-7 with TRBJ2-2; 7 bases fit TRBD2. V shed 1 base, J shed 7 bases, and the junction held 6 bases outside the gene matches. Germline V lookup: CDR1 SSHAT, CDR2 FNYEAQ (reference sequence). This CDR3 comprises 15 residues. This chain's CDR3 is CASSLVAGEFGELFF. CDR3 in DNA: TGTGCCAGCAGCTTAGTTGCGGGGGAGTTCGGGGAGCTGTTTTTT.

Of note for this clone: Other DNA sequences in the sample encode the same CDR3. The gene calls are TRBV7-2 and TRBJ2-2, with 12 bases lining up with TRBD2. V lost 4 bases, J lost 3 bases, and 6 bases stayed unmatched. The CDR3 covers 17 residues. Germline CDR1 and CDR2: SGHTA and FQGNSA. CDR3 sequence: CASSSLAGGPDTGELFF. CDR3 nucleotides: TGTGCCAGCAGCTCCCTAGCGGGGGGGCCCGACACCGGGGAGCTGTTTTTT.

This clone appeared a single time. The CDR3 reads CATSDRLAGGLETQYF. CDR3 nucleotide sequence: TGTGCCACCAGTGACCGACTAGCGGGAGGACTTGAGACCCAGTACTTC. The chain combines TRBV24-1 with TRBJ2-5; TRBD2 matches at 13 bases. The CDR3 sequence is 16 residues long. Germline values: CDR1 KGHDR, CDR2 SFDVKD. Trimming cost V 4 bases and J 5 bases; bases outside gene matches: 6.

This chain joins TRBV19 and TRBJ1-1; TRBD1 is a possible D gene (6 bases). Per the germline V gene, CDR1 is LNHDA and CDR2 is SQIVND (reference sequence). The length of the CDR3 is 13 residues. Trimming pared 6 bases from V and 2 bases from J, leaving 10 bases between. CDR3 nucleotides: TGTGCCAGTAGGACAGGAGATAACACTGAAGCTTTCTTT. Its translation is CASRTGDNTEAFF.

CDR3: CSATGTGGSNTEAFF. The CDR3 DNA reads TGCAGCGCGACCGGGACAGGGGGTTCGAACACTGAAGCTTTCTTT. The rearrangement joins TRBV29-1 to TRBJ1-1, with 11 nucleotides matching TRBD1. Germline-derived CDR1 and CDR2 are SQVTM and ANQGSEA. The CDR3 extends over 15 amino acids. J gave up 1 base and V 7 bases, and 8 bases lay outside the gene matches.